The clone carrying this T cell receptor beta chain was observed a handful of times. The CDR3 totals 11 residues. From germline, CDR1 is ENHRY and CDR2 SYGVKD. The V gene lost 8 bases and the J gene lost 2 bases, with 7 bases spanning the gap. This sample is part of a study of cytomegalovirus exposure and HLA in healthy donors. Vbeta (60) and Jbeta (13) primers were used in the PCR. The assay was immunoSEQ multiplex PCR, and TCRdb's table has in-frame clones only and misses some. The sample contains hundreds of thousands of clones, over 80% of which appear only once. The chain employs TRBV10-3 and TRBJ2-7, with a weak D call TRBD1 (6 bases). The source of this sequence is a boy between 2 and 10 years old in good health and CMV-seronegative. The sample taken for sequencing was PBMCs. In nucleotides, the CDR3 is TGTGCCATCCGGGACACCTACGAGCAGTACTTC. Its translation is CAIRDTYEQYF.